This record concerns one T cell receptor beta chain sequence. Its matching antigen is unknown. This sample is drawn from a study of vaccination effects on CD4 cells after COVID-19. The protocol was immunoSEQ multiplex PCR, while the TCRdb copy is restricted to in-frame clones and leaves out a portion. Here the sample spans 11,000 to 15,000 clones, around 84% being singletons. Before any sequencing was done, the ViraFEST assay used viral peptide pools to expand antigen-specific CD4+ T cells. Cells that had been cultured for about 10 days were the source of isolated CD4+ T cells. Infection with SARS-CoV-2 occurred in the person between March and December 2020, and PCR confirmed it. As their vaccination, participants received two doses of either BNT162b2 or mRNA-1273. Around 2.1 million PBMC per well were cultured with around 9.6 IU/ml IL-2 and roughly 10 ug/ml peptides. The TCR originated in a human donor who had a prior SARS-CoV-2 infection. This sample comprised CD4+ T cells from PBMCs cultured with HCoV-NL63 spike peptides, obtained after COVID-19 vaccination.

CDR3 residues: CASRPDTASYEQYF. The CDR3, as DNA: TGTGCCAGCAGACCCGACACCGCTTCCTACGAGCAGTACTTC. The chain links TRBV28 to TRBJ2-7, with unresolved D. The V and J ends lost 6 bases and 1 base respectively, with 13 bases between them. This CDR3 is built from 14 residues. The germline V gene has CDR1 MDHEN and CDR2 SYDVKM. The variable domain in full, completed from reference TRBV28 and TRBJ2-7, reads DVKVTQSSRYLVKRTGEKVFLECVQDMDHENMFWYRQDPGLGLRLIYFSYDVKMKEKGDIPEGYSVSREKKERFSLILESASTNQTSMYLCASRPDTASYEQYFGPGTRLTVT.